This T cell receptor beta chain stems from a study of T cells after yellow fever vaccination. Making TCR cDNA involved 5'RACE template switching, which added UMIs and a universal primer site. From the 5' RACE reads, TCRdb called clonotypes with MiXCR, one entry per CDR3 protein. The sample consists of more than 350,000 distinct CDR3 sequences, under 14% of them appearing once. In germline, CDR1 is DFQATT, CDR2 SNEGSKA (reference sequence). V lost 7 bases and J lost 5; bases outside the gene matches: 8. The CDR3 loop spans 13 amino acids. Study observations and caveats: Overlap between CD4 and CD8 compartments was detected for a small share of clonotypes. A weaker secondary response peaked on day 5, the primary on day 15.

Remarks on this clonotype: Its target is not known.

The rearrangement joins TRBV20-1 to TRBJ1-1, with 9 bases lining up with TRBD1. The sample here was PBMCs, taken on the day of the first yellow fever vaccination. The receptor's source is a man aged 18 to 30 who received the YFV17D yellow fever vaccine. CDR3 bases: TGCAGTGTCTCGACAGGGGGTGAAACTGAAGCTTTCTTT. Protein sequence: CSVSTGGETEAFF.